What follows are 23 T cell receptor beta chains derived from one specimen sequenced in a study of cytomegalovirus exposure and HLA in healthy donors. PCR was performed using 60 Vbeta and 13 Jbeta primers. TCRdb keeps only in-frame clones here, not all; method: immunoSEQ multiplex PCR. The sample has approximately 97,000 clones; roughly 83% are singletons. The sample comprised PBMCs. Receptors originate from a middle-aged man in good health and CMV-seronegative.

V usage is TRBV2 and J usage is TRBJ2-3, with 8 bases identical to TRBD2. The V gene end was trimmed by 10 bases and the J gene end by 6 bases; junction bases not matched to a gene: 18. Germline V gives CDR1 SNHLY, CDR2 FYNNEI. There are 16 residues in the CDR3. CDR3 DNA: TGTGCCACCTTCCTTGCCGGGACTAGGGGTACGGATACGCAGTATTTT. It translates to CATFLAGTRGTDTQYF.

The chain recombines TRBV18 with TRBJ2-7; possibly TRBD1 for D (6 bases). The V gene's germline CDR1 is KGHSH and CDR2 LQKENI. V was clipped by 3 bases and J by 3 bases, with 12 bases between them. CDR3 length: 14 amino acids. The CDR3 is CASSPGQEFYEQYF. The CDR3 DNA follows: TGTGCCAGCTCACCGGGACAAGAATTCTACGAGCAGTACTTC.

The V call is TRBV2, the J call TRBJ1-5; perhaps TRBD1 as D (6 bases). The CDR3 covers 15 residues. Germline assignment: CDR1 SNHLY and CDR2 FYNNEI. V dropped 8 bases and J dropped 6 bases, with 20 bases sitting between them. The CDR3 DNA follows: TGTGCCAGCGATGTCGGGGGGCTGGTAGGTCAGCCCCAGCATTTT. Its protein product is CASDVGGLVGQPQHF. Filled out from reference TRBV2 and TRBJ1-5, the complete variable domain reads EPEVTQTPSHQVTQMGQEVILRCVPISNHLYFYWYRQILGQKVEFLVSFYNNEISEKSEIFDDQFSVERPDGSNFTLKIRSTKLEDSAMYFCASDVGGLVGQPQHFGDGTRLSIL.

The count of this clone is one. The gene calls are TRBV6-6 and TRBJ1-1; 8 bases fit TRBD1. This CDR3 has 14 amino acids. V lost 2 bases and J lost 5; bases outside the gene matches: 4. CDR1 is MNHNY, CDR2 SVGAGI, per germline (reference sequence). In DNA form, the CDR3 reads TGTGCCAGCAGTTACGCAGGGGGCGAAACTGAAGCTTTCTTT. Translated, it gives CASSYAGGETEAFF.

Only a few counts were recorded for this clone. The chain uses TRBV27 and TRBJ1-2; D might be TRBD1 (5 bases). In germline, CDR1 is MNHEY, CDR2 SMNVEV (reference sequence). The CDR3 length is 14 residues. Trimming took off 3 bases at V and 10 bases at J, with 18 bases between the two ends. In nucleotides, the CDR3 is TGTGCCAGCAGTTTCTCCGTGACAGCTCACCCCTACACCTTC. It specifies CASSFSVTAHPYTF.

V usage is TRBV7-8 and J usage is TRBJ1-1; D not resolved. The CDR3 totals 14 residues. The germline V and J ends were trimmed by 5 bases and 6 bases, with 16 bases remaining between them. Germline CDR1 is SGHVS and CDR2 is FQNEAQ. The CDR3 here is CASSPRTGSAEAFF. The CDR3 bases are TGTGCCAGCAGCCCAAGAACGGGTTCCGCTGAAGCTTTCTTT.

This rearrangement joins TRBV29-1 to TRBJ1-2; D is uncertain. Trimming cost V 3 bases and J 8 bases, with 10 bases left between them. The CDR3 is made up of 11 amino acids. Germline values: CDR1 SQVTM, CDR2 ANQGSEA. The CDR3 loop is CSVERAGGYTF. The CDR3 DNA sequence: TGCAGCGTTGAGAGGGCCGGGGGCTACACCTTC.

The genes are TRBV9 and TRBJ1-3; a weak D match, TRBD1 (5 bases). The CDR3 is 16 amino acids. Trimming removed 4 bases at V and 3 bases at J, with 17 bases between. Germline CDR1 and CDR2: SGDLS and YYNGEE. CDR3 nucleotide sequence: TGTGCCAGCAGCAAGGAGCCGACAGAATATGGAAACACCATATATTTT. Encoded protein: CASSKEPTEYGNTIYF.

The chain couples TRBV11-3 to TRBJ1-2, with TRBD1 matching over 9 bases. With V trimmed by 5 bases and J by 8 bases, 6 bases remained unmatched. Germline values: CDR1 SGHNT, CDR2 YENEEA. The CDR3 loop spans 13 amino acids. CDR3 sequence reads: CASSERTGDGYTF. CDR3 bases: TGTGCCAGCAGCGAGAGGACAGGGGACGGCTACACCTTC. The whole variable domain, remainder taken from reference TRBV11-3 and TRBJ1-2, is EAGVVQSPRYKIIEKKQPVAFWCNPISGHNTLYWYLQNLGQGPELLIRYENEEAVDDSQLPKDRFSAERLKGVDSTLKIQPAELGDSAVYLCASSERTGDGYTFGSGTRLTVV.

This chain links TRBV7-8 with TRBJ1-2; D gene unclear. The CDR3 extends over 14 amino acids. CDR1 SGHVS and CDR2 FQNEAQ come from the germline V gene. V was pared by 3 bases and J by 4 bases, with 12 bases between. The CDR3 nucleotides read TGTGCCAGCAGCTTTAGCGGCAGCCCCTATGGCTACACCTTC. Amino acid sequence: CASSFSGSPYGYTF. The entire variable domain, with the rest obtained from reference TRBV7-8 and TRBJ1-2, is as follows: GAGVSQSPRYKVAKRGQDVALRCDPISGHVSLFWYQQALGQGPEFLTYFQNEAQLDKSGLPSDRFFAERPEGSVSTLKIQRTQQEDSAVYLCASSFSGSPYGYTFGSGTRLTVV.

The V and J genes are TRBV6-5 and TRBJ2-1; D uncertain. Trimming left V 7 bases short and J 5 bases short, with 18 bases between. CDR1 and CDR2 from the germline V gene are MNHEY and SVGAGI. This CDR3 region has 15 residues. CDR3 amino acids: CASTLRQAVHNEQFF. In nucleotides, the CDR3 is TGTGCCAGCACCCTTCGCCAGGCCGTCCACAATGAGCAGTTCTTC.

The genes are TRBV6-5 and TRBJ1-5; maybe TRBD1 (5 bases). V dropped 10 bases and J dropped 7 bases, with 17 bases sitting between them. Germline CDR1 MNHEY, CDR2 SVGAGI. The CDR3 is 13 residues long. CDR3 DNA sequence: TGTGCCACATCCTTAGGGGCTGGCCAGCCCCAGCATTTT. Residues: CATSLGAGQPQHF.

The chain joins TRBV11-2 to TRBJ2-1; 8 positions match TRBD2. V was pared by 0 bases and J by 3 bases, with 10 bases of the junction left unmatched. Germline assignment: CDR1 SGHAT and CDR2 FQNNGV. The CDR3 runs 18 residues. The CDR3 DNA sequence: TGTGCCAGCAGCTTAGATCTTGTCGGCGGGGGGCGCTACAATGAGCAGTTCTTC. Its protein is CASSLDLVGGGRYNEQFF.

The chain links TRBV2 to TRBJ1-4; possibly TRBD1 for D (5 bases). Trimming took 1 base from V and 5 from J, leaving 17 bases between them. The CDR3 extends over 17 amino acids. Germline lookup yields CDR1 SNHLY and CDR2 FYNNEI. The CDR3 bases are TGTGCCAGCAGTGAAGATCTCCCGCAGGGCGAGAATGAAAAACTGTTTTTT. Translated: CASSEDLPQGENEKLFF.

This clone was seen a few times. This chain connects TRBV25-1 to TRBJ1-1, with no clear D. There are 11 residues in the CDR3. Germline V gives CDR1 MGHDK, CDR2 SYGVNS. Trimming pared 2 bases from V and 7 bases from J, leaving 5 bases between. CDR3 in DNA: TGTGCCAGCAGTGAACCGGGTGAAGCTTTCTTT. Protein sequence: CASSEPGEAFF. Supplemented by reference TRBV25-1 and TRBJ1-1, the full variable domain reads EADIYQTPRYLVIGTGKKITLECSQTMGHDKMYWYQQDPGMELHLIHYSYGVNSTEKGDLSSESTVSRIRTEHFPLTLESARPSHTSQYLCASSEPGEAFFGQGTRLTVV.

Only a few counts were recorded for this clone. J is TRBJ2-3 and V is TRBV5-4; 7 positions match TRBD1. The germline V gene encodes CDR1 SGHNT and CDR2 YYREEE (reference sequence). CDR3 length equals 15 residues. V lost 4 bases and J lost 1; bases outside the gene matches: 6. The CDR3 region has the DNA TGTGCCAGCAGCCCAGGGGGAGTCGGCACAGATACGCAGTATTTT. Its translation is CASSPGGVGTDTQYF.

This clone showed up just once. J is TRBJ1-1 and V is TRBV4-1, with D possibly being TRBD1 (5 bases). This CDR3 has 17 amino acids. The V end was cut by 0 bases, the J end by 1 base, with 15 bases between. Germline values: CDR1 MGHRA, CDR2 YSYEKL. CDR3 nucleotides: TGCGCCAGCAGCCAAGACCATAGGGGCAGGGCGAACACTGAAGCTTTCTTT. Its protein is CASSQDHRGRANTEAFF.

The chain links TRBV19 to TRBJ2-7; 8 nucleotides agree with TRBD2. Germline V gene lookup returns CDR1 LNHDA and CDR2 SQIVND (reference sequence). The CDR3 extends over 14 amino acids. V shed 5 bases, J shed 3 bases, and the junction held 6 bases outside the gene matches. Here the CDR3 reads CASSPRGVDYEQYF. The CDR3 DNA follows: TGTGCCAGTAGTCCGCGGGGGGTTGACTACGAGCAGTACTTC.

The chain joins TRBV18 to TRBJ2-7; 9 bases align to TRBD1. V was pared by 0 bases and J by 6 bases, with 3 bases of the junction left unmatched. CDR1 KGHSH and CDR2 LQKENI come from the germline V gene. The CDR3 extends over 14 amino acids. CDR3 residues: CASSPPGTGFEQYF. In DNA form, the CDR3 reads TGTGCCAGCTCACCACCGGGGACAGGGTTCGAGCAGTACTTC. Full variable domain (outside the CDR3, taken from reference TRBV18 and TRBJ2-7): NAGVMQNPRHLVRRRGQEARLRCSPMKGHSHVYWYRQLPEEGLKFMVYLQKENIIDESGMPKERFSAEFPKEGPSILRIQQVVRGDSAAYFCASSPPGTGFEQYFGPGTRLTVT.

This sequence joins TRBV6-1 and TRBJ1-4; a weak D match, TRBD1 (5 bases). Germline CDR1 is MNHNS and CDR2 is SASEGT. This CDR3 has 14 amino acids. The ends were cut back, 6 bases at V and 8 bases at J, with 16 bases in the middle. The CDR3: CASSSGQGGEKLFF. The CDR3, as DNA: TGTGCCAGCAGCTCGGGTCAGGGTGGGGAAAAACTGTTTTTT.

This clone was seen a handful of times. CDR3 loop: CASSLVQVFNTEAFF. The DNA of the CDR3 is TGTGCCAGCAGCTTGGTTCAGGTTTTCAACACTGAAGCTTTCTTT. The chain is built from TRBV5-5 and TRBJ1-1; no firm D call. There are 15 residues in the CDR3. With 0 bases removed from V and 2 bases from J, the gap between germline ends came to 11 bases. From germline, CDR1 is SGHKS and CDR2 YYEKEE (reference sequence).

This clone was seen only a few times. The CDR3 end shows no conserved phenylalanine or tryptophan, and so a read error is likely. The DNA is omitted, as the CDR3 cannot be located on it reliably, and the CDR3 follows TCRdb's listing. This sequence joins TRBV7-9 and TRBJ1-2; the D call TRBD1 from the table was never checked on the DNA. The CDR3 sequence runs 14 residues, both termini included. CDR1 is SEHNR and CDR2 is FQNEAQ in the germline V gene (reference sequence). CDR3 loop: CASSSSDRENSLKV.

Only a few counts were recorded for this clone. The chain has TRBV19 and TRBJ1-1; 8 nucleotides agree with TRBD1. In germline, CDR1 is LNHDA, CDR2 SQIVND (reference sequence). V trimming: 3 bases; J trimming: 7 bases; junction bases outside the gene matches: 10. The CDR3 has 15 amino acids. CDR3 DNA: TGTGCCAGTAGTATTACGAGGACAGGGAAGAATGAAGCTTTCTTT. Its translation: CASSITRTGKNEAFF.